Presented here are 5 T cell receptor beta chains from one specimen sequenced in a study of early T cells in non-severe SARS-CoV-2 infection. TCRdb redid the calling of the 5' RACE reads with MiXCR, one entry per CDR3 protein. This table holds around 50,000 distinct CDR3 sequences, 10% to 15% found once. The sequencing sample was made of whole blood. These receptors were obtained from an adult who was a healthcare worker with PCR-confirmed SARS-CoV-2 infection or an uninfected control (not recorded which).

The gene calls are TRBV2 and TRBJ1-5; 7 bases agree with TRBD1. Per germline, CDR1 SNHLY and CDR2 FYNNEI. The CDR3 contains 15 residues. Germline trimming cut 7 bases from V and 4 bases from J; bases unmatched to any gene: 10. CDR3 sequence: CASMGLLQGNQPQHF. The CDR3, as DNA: TGTGCCAGCATGGGCCTATTACAGGGGAATCAGCCCCAGCATTTT. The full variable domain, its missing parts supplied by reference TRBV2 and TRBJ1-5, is EPEVTQTPSHQVTQMGQEVILRCVPISNHLYFYWYRQILGQKVEFLVSFYNNEISEKSEIFDDQFSVERPDGSNFTLKIRSTKLEDSAMYFCASMGLLQGNQPQHFGDGTRLSIL.

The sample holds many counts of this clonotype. CDR3 residues: CSEGGDPHEQYF. As DNA, the CDR3 is TGCAGCGAGGGAGGGGATCCCCACGAGCAGTACTTC. This chain uses TRBV29-1 with TRBJ2-7; 7 bases match TRBD2. V lost 7 bases to trimming and J lost 5 bases; unmatched junction nucleotides: 8. The CDR3 length is 12 residues. Germline V gene data show CDR1 as SQVTM and CDR2 as ANQGSEA.

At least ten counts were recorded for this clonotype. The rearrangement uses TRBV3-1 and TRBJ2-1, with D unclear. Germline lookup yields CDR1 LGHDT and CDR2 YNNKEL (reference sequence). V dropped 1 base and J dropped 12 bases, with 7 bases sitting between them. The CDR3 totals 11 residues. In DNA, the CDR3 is TGTGCCAGCAGCCAAGCAAGTATGCAGTTCTTC. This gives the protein CASSQASMQFF.

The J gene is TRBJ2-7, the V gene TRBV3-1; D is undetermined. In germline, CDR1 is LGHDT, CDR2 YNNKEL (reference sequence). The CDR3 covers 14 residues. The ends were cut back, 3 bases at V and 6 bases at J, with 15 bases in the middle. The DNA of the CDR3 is TGTGCCAGCAGCCAGGAAGGGTCGCCCTCCGAGCAGTACTTC. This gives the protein CASSQEGSPSEQYF.

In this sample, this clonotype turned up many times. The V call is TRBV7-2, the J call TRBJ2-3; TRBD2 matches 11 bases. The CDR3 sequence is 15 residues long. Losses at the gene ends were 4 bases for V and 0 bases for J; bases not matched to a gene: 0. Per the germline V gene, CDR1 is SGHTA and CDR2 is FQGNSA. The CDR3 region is CASSWTSGSTDTQYF. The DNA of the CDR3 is TGTGCCAGCAGCTGGACTAGCGGGAGCACAGATACGCAGTATTTT. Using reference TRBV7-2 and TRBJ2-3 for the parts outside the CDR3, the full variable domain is GAGVSQSPSNKVTEKGKDVELRCDPISGHTALYWYRQSLGQGLEFLIYFQGNSAPDKSGLPSDRFSAERTGGSVSTLTIQRTQQEDSAVYLCASSWTSGSTDTQYFGPGTRLTVL.